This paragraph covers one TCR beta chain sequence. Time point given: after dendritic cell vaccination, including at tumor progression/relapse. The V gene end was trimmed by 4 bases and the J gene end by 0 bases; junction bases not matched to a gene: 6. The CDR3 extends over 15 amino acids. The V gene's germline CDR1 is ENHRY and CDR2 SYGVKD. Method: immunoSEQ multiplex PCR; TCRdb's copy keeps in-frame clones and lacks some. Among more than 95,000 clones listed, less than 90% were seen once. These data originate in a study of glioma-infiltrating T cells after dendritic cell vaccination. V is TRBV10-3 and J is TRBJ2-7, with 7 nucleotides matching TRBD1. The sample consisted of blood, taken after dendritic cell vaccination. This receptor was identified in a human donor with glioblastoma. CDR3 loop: CAISVGQISSYEQYF. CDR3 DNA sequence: TGTGCCATCAGTGTGGGACAGATAAGCTCCTACGAGCAGTACTTC.